One and the same sample provided the 29 T cell receptor beta chains below, sequenced in a study of T cells in Graves' hyperthyroidism and ophthalmopathy (dated by TCRdb to the late 2010s). Receptor libraries were prepared by multiplex PCR. Sequenced using an Illumina HiSeq 2000. The TCR beta CDR3 regions were amplified from the RNA transcripts. A first-round RT-PCR of the TCR CDR3 used the HTBI primer set with the Qiagen OneStep RT-PCR kit. TCRdb passed the public sequencing reads through fastp at Q25 and MiXCR, retaining productive beta sequences. Merged by CDR3 protein, the rows form single entries marked with the most common genes and DNA. The sample table records 550,000 to 700,000 distinct CDR3 sequences; approximately 44% of these occur just once. The ten most abundant clones make up roughly 19% of the sample. The sequenced material came from peripheral blood or thyroid tissue (not recorded which). These receptors all stem from an adult woman with Graves' disease, either hyperthyroidism or ophthalmopathy (not recorded which).

This clonotype was seen at least ten times. This sequence joins TRBV5-4 and TRBJ2-7; D remains ambiguous. The CDR3 sequence is 13 residues long. CDR1 SGHNT and CDR2 YYREEE come from the germline V gene (reference sequence). Trimming cost V 0 bases and J 7 bases, with 11 bases left between them. The CDR3 DNA reads as TGTGCCAGCAGCTTGGACAGTGGCGGTGAGCAGTACTTC. It translates to CASSLDSGGEQYF.

About this clonotype itself: This may arise from a read error, as a much more abundant clone is one base away. V and J are TRBV7-9 and TRBJ1-4, with a tentative D call TRBD1 (5 bases). The CDR3 sequence is 15 residues long. Germline loops: CDR1 SEHNR, CDR2 FQNEAQ (reference sequence). V shed 8 bases and J shed 7 bases, with 20 bases lying between them. In DNA form, the CDR3 reads TGTGCCAGCGGCCAACTCAGGGTTTCATCTGAAAAACTGTTTTTT. Protein product: CASGQLRVSSEKLFF.

There are many counts of this clonotype. This chain links TRBV6-1 with TRBJ2-5; 12 bases are shared with TRBD2. There are 15 residues in the CDR3. Germline CDR1 and CDR2: MNHNS and SASEGT. Unmatched junction bases numbered 4, after V lost 5 bases and J lost 3 bases. The CDR3 nucleotides are TGTGCCAGCAGTCTATGGACTAGCGGGAAAGAGACCCAGTACTTC. Its protein product is CASSLWTSGKETQYF.

The V gene is TRBV20-1, the J gene TRBJ1-5; D remains unclear. With 6 bases removed from V and 11 bases from J, the gap between germline ends came to 20 bases. Germline V gene data show CDR1 as DFQATT and CDR2 as SNEGSKA (reference sequence). The CDR3 is 13 residues long. The CDR3 nucleotides read TGCAGTGCATCGACGGGAGGCCAAGAGACCCAGCATTTT. This codes for CSASTGGQETQHF.

This clonotype was recorded many times. This chain joins TRBV25-1 and TRBJ1-2; D gene unclear. Germline V lookup: CDR1 MGHDK, CDR2 SYGVNS. The CDR3 contains 12 residues. Trimming left V 4 bases short and J 3 bases short, with 6 bases between. For the CDR3, the DNA is TGTGCCAGCAGTGGGGTTCACTATGGCTACACCTTC. Translated, it gives CASSGVHYGYTF.

This clonotype came up a few times. The V gene is TRBV7-9, the J gene TRBJ2-3; D is ambiguous. Germline values: CDR1 SEHNR, CDR2 FQNEAQ (reference sequence). The CDR3 length is 13 residues. V lost 1 base, J lost 4 bases, and 6 bases lay in between. The CDR3 protein is CASSLGLSDTQYF. In nucleotides, the CDR3 is TGTGCCAGCAGCTTAGGCCTATCAGATACGCAGTATTTT.

Regarding this clonotype: Without the conserved terminal phenylalanine or tryptophan, this CDR3 likely stems from a read error. It is unclear where the CDR3 begins or ends on the DNA, so no DNA is shown, and the CDR3 is as TCRdb lists it. V gene TRBV9 combines with J gene TRBJ2-7. Looked up from germline, CDR1 is SGDLS and CDR2 is YYNGEE. The CDR3 spans 8 amino acids, including both terminal residues. The CDR3 reads CASSEERS.

There are a few counts of this clonotype. The chain couples TRBV2 to TRBJ1-6; the D is unclear. CDR1 is SNHLY, CDR2 FYNNEI, per germline. With 0 bases removed from V and 3 bases from J, the gap between germline ends came to 6 bases. CDR3 length: 15 residues. CDR3 coding DNA: TGTGCCAGCAGTGAAGCTCGGGGCTATAATTCACCCCTCCACTTT. Its protein product is CASSEARGYNSPLHF.

The chain couples TRBV11-2 to TRBJ1-3; the D is unclear. CDR3 size: 20 residues. V was pared by 5 bases and J by 0 bases, with 26 bases between. Germline values: CDR1 SGHAT, CDR2 FQNNGV. The DNA for the CDR3 is TGTGCCAGCAGCCGGTGGGCTAGCGGGAGGGAGTTTTACTCTGGAAACACCATATATTTT. This codes for CASSRWASGREFYSGNTIYF.

This clonotype occurred many times. The rearrangement uses TRBV20-1 and TRBJ1-2; no firm D call. V was pared by 0 bases and J by 0 bases, with 2 bases between. This CDR3 comprises 12 residues. Germline values: CDR1 DFQATT, CDR2 SNEGSKA (reference sequence). CDR3: CSARESNYGYTF. CDR3 sequence (DNA): TGCAGTGCTAGAGAATCTAACTATGGCTACACCTTC.

This clonotype was counted once. V is TRBV5-1 and J is TRBJ2-7, with 7 nucleotides matching TRBD1. The CDR3 spans 21 residues. Germline-derived CDR1 and CDR2 are SGHRS and YFSETQ. J lost 6 bases, V lost 4 bases, and 31 bases had no gene match. The CDR3 sequence: CASSLRTGANTEAGSEGEQYF. In nucleotides, the CDR3 is TGCGCCAGCAGCCTAAGGACAGGCGCGAACACTGAAGCTGGGTCTGAGGGCGAGCAGTACTTC.

This clonotype was seen many times. V is TRBV7-9 and J is TRBJ1-2, with D possibly being TRBD1 (5 bases). This CDR3 region has 15 residues. CDR1 SEHNR and CDR2 FQNEAQ come from the germline V gene (reference sequence). The V and J ends lost 5 bases and 2 bases respectively, with 15 bases between them. The DNA for the CDR3 is TGTGCCAGCAGCGATGCGGGGCTCCGGAACTATGGCTACACCTTC. Encoded protein: CASSDAGLRNYGYTF.

V usage is TRBV12-3 or TRBV12-4 and J usage is TRBJ2-2; TRBD2 agrees at 9 bases. V dropped 6 bases and J dropped 3; count of bases not matched to a gene: 5. This CDR3 region has 15 residues. CDR3 nucleotide sequence: TGTGCCAGCAGGGGGGTAGCGGGGGACACCGGGGAGCTGTTTTTT. Amino acid sequence: CASRGVAGDTGELFF.

The V and J genes are TRBV5-1 and TRBJ2-3; no firm D call. The germline V gene has CDR1 SGHRS and CDR2 YFSETQ. This CDR3 has 14 residues. Trimming shortened V by 3 bases and J by 4 bases, and 12 bases separated the two germline ends. Here the CDR3 DNA reads TGCGCCAGCAGCTCCCCCGATGGGGCAGATACGCAGTATTTT. This translates into CASSSPDGADTQYF.

V and J are TRBV6-5 and TRBJ1-2; maybe TRBD1 (5 bases). The CDR3 loop spans 11 amino acids. V shed 6 bases and J shed 7 bases, with 9 bases lying between them. Germline V CDR1 and CDR2: MNHEY, SVGAGI. In DNA form, the CDR3 reads TGTGCCAGCAGGAGACAGACTGGCTACACCTTC. Translation gives CASRRQTGYTF.

This clonotype was observed at least ten times. The gene calls are TRBV20-1 and TRBJ1-1; TRBD1 matches at 7 bases. V shed 6 bases, J shed 0 bases, and the junction held 16 bases outside the gene matches. Per germline, CDR1 DFQATT and CDR2 SNEGSKA (reference sequence). The length of the CDR3 is 17 residues. The CDR3 DNA reads TGCAGTGCCCCCAGGACAGGCCAGGGAGTCATGAACACTGAAGCTTTCTTT. Translated, it gives CSAPRTGQGVMNTEAFF.

This clonotype was seen many times. The V and J genes are TRBV9 and TRBJ2-5; D is possibly TRBD2 (6 bases). From germline, CDR1 is SGDLS and CDR2 YYNGEE. Trimming shortened V by 3 bases and J by 5 bases, and 26 bases separated the two germline ends. This CDR3 spans 18 amino acids. The CDR3 bases are TGTGCCAGCAGCGCGAGTTTGGGGGGAGGAATTCGTTTCGAGACCCAGTACTTC. Translating gives CASSASLGGGIRFETQYF.

The genes are TRBV12-3 or TRBV12-4 and TRBJ1-3; no reliable D call. CDR3 length: 15 residues. The V end was cut by 7 bases, the J end by 3 bases, with 16 bases between. The CDR3 sequence: CASIVPGNGGNTIYF. CDR3 nucleotide sequence: TGTGCCAGCATTGTCCCCGGGAACGGTGGAAACACCATATATTTT.

This clonotype was recorded at least ten times. The rearrangement links TRBV11-2 to TRBJ2-7; no firm D call. From germline, CDR1 is SGHAT and CDR2 FQNNGV. This CDR3 spans 17 amino acids. Trimming pared 3 bases from V and 5 bases from J, leaving 23 bases between. For the CDR3, the DNA is TGTGCCAGCAGCTTCCCCCCTCGAGATTACTCCCGGGACGAGCAGTACTTC. It translates to CASSFPPRDYSRDEQYF. The whole variable domain, filled in from reference TRBV11-2 and TRBJ2-7, reads EAGVAQSPRYKIIEKRQSVAFWCNPISGHATLYWYQQILGQGPKLLIQFQNNGVVDDSQLPKDRFSAERLKGVDSTLKIQPAKLEDSAVYLCASSFPPRDYSRDEQYFGPGTRLTVT.

The CDR3 reads CASSQDLEGYGYTF. CDR3 coding DNA: TGCGCCAGCAGCCAAGATCTCGAAGGGTATGGCTACACCTTC. This chain links TRBV4-1 with TRBJ1-2, with D uncertain. The CDR3 is made up of 14 amino acids. V was shortened by 0 bases and J by 5 bases, with 10 bases between the two germline ends. Germline V lookup: CDR1 MGHRA, CDR2 YSYEKL.

The gene calls are TRBV11-1 and TRBJ2-5, with TRBD2 as a possible D gene (5 bases). Germline values: CDR1 SGHAT, CDR2 FQDESV (reference sequence). This CDR3 is 15 amino acids long. Trimming pared 11 bases from V and 0 bases from J, leaving 19 bases between. DNA of the CDR3: TGTGCCGGCCCCGAAAGTCGGGATTACCAAGAGACCCAGTACTTC. Amino acids: CAGPESRDYQETQYF.

This chain joins TRBV20-1 and TRBJ1-1; D not certain. This CDR3 spans 12 amino acids. Germline CDR1 reads DFQATT; CDR2 reads SNEGSKA (reference sequence). V gave up 3 bases and J gave up 3 bases, with 8 bases separating them. As DNA, the CDR3 is TGCAGTGCTAGTCCTGGGGACACTGAAGCTTTCTTT. Translated: CSASPGDTEAFF.

This clonotype was counted only a few times. This chain connects TRBV10-3 to TRBJ2-5; 9 nucleotides agree with TRBD2. Germline CDR1 is ENHRY and CDR2 is SYGVKD. The CDR3 consists of 15 residues. The trim removed 7 bases at V and 4 bases at J, leaving 10 bases unmatched. The DNA for the CDR3 is TGTGCCATCAACGCTGTAGCGGGGGCCCCAGAGACCCAGTACTTC. Its translation is CAINAVAGAPETQYF.

This clonotype was seen many times. The chain joins TRBV10-3 to TRBJ2-3; 15 bases map to TRBD2. CDR3 size: 19 residues. The V gene's germline CDR1 is ENHRY and CDR2 SYGVKD. V gave up 3 bases and J gave up 0 bases; unmatched junction bases: 7. CDR3 in DNA: TGTGCCATCAGTGAACGCGGACTAGCGGGAGGGGGAAGCACAGATACGCAGTATTTT. Encoded protein: CAISERGLAGGGSTDTQYF.

The chain is built from TRBV5-1 and TRBJ1-1; 7 bases agree with TRBD1. CDR3 size: 16 residues. In germline, CDR1 is SGHRS, CDR2 YFSETQ. The V segment lost 1 base and the J segment 5 bases; nucleotides outside the gene matches: 11. CDR3: CASSLFRQGSRTEAFF. The CDR3 DNA reads TGCGCCAGCAGCTTGTTCCGACAGGGATCGAGGACTGAAGCTTTCTTT.

This clonotype was detected only once. The chain combines TRBV6-1 with TRBJ1-1; 8 nucleotides align to TRBD1. Losses at the gene ends were 6 bases for V and 2 bases for J; bases not matched to a gene: 5. The CDR3 is made up of 14 amino acids. Germline assignment: CDR1 MNHNS and CDR2 SASEGT. CDR3 amino acids: CASRGGQVNTEAFF. Here the CDR3 DNA reads TGTGCCAGCAGGGGGGGACAGGTTAACACTGAAGCTTTCTTT.

Only a few counts were recorded for this clonotype. This chain uses TRBV6-5 with TRBJ1-5; D ambiguous. The germline V and J ends were trimmed by 6 bases and 4 bases, with 10 bases remaining between them. Germline lookup yields CDR1 MNHEY and CDR2 SVGAGI. The CDR3 runs 13 residues. The CDR3 is CASRVAANQPQHF. The CDR3 region has the DNA TGTGCCAGCAGGGTGGCAGCTAATCAGCCCCAGCATTTT.

This clonotype came up many times. J is TRBJ2-7 and V is TRBV20-1; no firm D call. The germline V gene encodes CDR1 DFQATT and CDR2 SNEGSKA (reference sequence). The CDR3 covers 11 residues. V was pared by 3 bases and J by 5 bases, with 8 bases between. In DNA form, the CDR3 reads TGCAGTGCTAGGGAAACCGACGAGCAGTACTTC. It specifies CSARETDEQYF.

The chain recombines TRBV10-1 with TRBJ2-3; 8 nucleotides agree with TRBD1. The CDR3 is 16 amino acids. Trimming at V came to 1 base and at J to 5 bases, leaving 8 bases not matched to a gene. Per germline, CDR1 WNHNN and CDR2 SYGVQD (reference sequence). CDR3 protein: CASSEFHGQGRDTQYF. CDR3 in DNA: TGCGCCAGCAGTGAGTTCCACGGACAGGGCCGAGATACGCAGTATTTT.